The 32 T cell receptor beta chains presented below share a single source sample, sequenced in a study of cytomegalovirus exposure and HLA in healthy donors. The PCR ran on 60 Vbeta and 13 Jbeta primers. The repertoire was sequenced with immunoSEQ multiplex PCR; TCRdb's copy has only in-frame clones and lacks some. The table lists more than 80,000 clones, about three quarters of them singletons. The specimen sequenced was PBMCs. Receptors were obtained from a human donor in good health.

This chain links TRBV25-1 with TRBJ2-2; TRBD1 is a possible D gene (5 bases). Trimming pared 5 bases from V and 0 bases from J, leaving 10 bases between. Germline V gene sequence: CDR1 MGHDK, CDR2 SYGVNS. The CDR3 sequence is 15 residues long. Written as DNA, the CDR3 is TGTGCCAGCAGTCTCAGGGCGTCGAACACCGGGGAGCTGTTTTTT. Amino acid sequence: CASSLRASNTGELFF.

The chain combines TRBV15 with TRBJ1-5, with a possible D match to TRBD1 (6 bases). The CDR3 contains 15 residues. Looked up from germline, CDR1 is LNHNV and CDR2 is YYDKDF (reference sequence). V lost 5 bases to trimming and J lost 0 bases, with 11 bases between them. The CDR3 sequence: CATSGTGYSNQPQHF. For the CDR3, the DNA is TGTGCCACCAGCGGAACAGGGTATAGCAATCAGCCCCAGCATTTT.

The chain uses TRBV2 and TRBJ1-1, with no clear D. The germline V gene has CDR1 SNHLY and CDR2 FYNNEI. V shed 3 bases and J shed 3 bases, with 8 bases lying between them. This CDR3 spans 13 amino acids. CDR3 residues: CASSDVSDTEAFF. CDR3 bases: TGTGCCAGCAGTGATGTGTCGGACACTGAAGCTTTCTTT. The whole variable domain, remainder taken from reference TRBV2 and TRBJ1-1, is EPEVTQTPSHQVTQMGQEVILRCVPISNHLYFYWYRQILGQKVEFLVSFYNNEISEKSEIFDDQFSVERPDGSNFTLKIRSTKLEDSAMYFCASSDVSDTEAFFGQGTRLTVV.

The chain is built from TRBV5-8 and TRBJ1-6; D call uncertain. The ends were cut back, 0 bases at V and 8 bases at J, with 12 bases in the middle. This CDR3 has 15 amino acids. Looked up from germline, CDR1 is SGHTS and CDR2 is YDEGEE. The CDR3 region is CASSLGLTGDSPLHF. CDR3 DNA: TGTGCCAGCAGCTTGGGACTGACGGGAGATTCACCCCTCCACTTT.

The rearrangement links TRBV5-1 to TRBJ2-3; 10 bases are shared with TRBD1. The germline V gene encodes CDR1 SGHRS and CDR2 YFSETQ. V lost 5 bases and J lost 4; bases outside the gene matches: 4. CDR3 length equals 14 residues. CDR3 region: CASRKTGGADTQYF. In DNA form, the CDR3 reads TGCGCCAGCAGGAAGACAGGGGGCGCAGATACGCAGTATTTT. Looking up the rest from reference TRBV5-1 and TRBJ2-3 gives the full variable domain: KAGVTQTPRYLIKTRGQQVTLSCSPISGHRSVSWYQQTPGQGLQFLFEYFSETQRNKGNFPGRFSGRQFSNSRSEMNVSTLELGDSALYLCASRKTGGADTQYFGPGTRLTVL.

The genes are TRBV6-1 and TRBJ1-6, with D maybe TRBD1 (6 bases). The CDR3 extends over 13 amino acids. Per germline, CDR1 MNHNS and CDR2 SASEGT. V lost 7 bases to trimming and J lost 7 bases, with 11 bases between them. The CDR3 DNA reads TGTGCCAGCAAGGGCAGGGGAAATTCACCCCTCCACTTT. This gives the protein CASKGRGNSPLHF.

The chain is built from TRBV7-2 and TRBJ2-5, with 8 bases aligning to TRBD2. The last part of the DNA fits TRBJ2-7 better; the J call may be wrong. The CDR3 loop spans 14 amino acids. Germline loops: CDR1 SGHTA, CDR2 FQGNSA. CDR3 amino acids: CASSFSGIVYEQYF. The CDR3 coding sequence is TGTGCCAGCAGCTTTAGCGGGATCGTCTACGAGCAGTACTTC.

The chain's CDR3 is CASSESAGTEAFF. The CDR3 region has the DNA TGTGCCAGCAGTGAATCGGCGGGAACTGAAGCTTTCTTT. V gene TRBV6-1 combines with J gene TRBJ1-1; D is unresolved. Trimming left V 2 bases short and J 5 bases short, with 9 bases between. CDR1 is MNHNS, CDR2 SASEGT, per germline. The CDR3 length is 13 residues.

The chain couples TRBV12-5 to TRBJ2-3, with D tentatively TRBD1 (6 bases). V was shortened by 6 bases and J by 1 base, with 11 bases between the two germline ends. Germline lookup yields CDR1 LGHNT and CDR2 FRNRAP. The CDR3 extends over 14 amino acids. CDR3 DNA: TGTGCTAGTGGGCGTCCAGGGGGCACAGATACGCAGTATTTT. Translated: CASGRPGGTDTQYF.

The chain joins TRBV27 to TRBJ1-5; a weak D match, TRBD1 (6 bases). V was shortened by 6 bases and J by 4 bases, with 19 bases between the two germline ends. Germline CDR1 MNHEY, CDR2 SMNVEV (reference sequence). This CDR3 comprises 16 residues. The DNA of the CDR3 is TGTGCCAGCAGCCGAAAATCAACAGGGTTGAATCAGCCCCAGCATTTT. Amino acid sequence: CASSRKSTGLNQPQHF.

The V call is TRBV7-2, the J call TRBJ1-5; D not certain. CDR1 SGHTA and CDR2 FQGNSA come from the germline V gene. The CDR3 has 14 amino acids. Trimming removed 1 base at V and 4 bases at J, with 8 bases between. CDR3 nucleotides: TGTGCCAGCAGCTTAGGTAGCCCTAATCAGCCCCAGCATTTT. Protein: CASSLGSPNQPQHF.

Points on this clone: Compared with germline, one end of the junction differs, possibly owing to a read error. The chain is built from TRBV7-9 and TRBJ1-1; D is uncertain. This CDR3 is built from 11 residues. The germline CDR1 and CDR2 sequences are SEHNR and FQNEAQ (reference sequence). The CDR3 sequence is CASSSDTEAFF. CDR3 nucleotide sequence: TGTGCCAGCAGCTCCGACACCGAAGCTTTCTTT.

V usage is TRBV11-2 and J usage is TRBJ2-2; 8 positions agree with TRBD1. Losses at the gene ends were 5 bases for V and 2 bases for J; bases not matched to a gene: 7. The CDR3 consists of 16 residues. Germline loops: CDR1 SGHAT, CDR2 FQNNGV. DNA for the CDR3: TGTGCCAGCAGCCTCCGGGACAGGCCCAACACCGGGGAGCTGTTTTTT. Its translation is CASSLRDRPNTGELFF.

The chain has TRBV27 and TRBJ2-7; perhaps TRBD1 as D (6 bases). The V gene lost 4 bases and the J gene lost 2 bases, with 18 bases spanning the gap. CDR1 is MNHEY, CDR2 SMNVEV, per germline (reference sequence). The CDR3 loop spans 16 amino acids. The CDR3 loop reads CASSSTPWDITYEQYF. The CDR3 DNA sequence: TGTGCCAGCAGTTCAACGCCCTGGGACATCACCTACGAGCAGTACTTC.

CDR3 in DNA: TGTGCCAGCAGCTCCCCGGGGACACCCTCCTACAATGAGCAGTTCTTC. Translating gives CASSSPGTPSYNEQFF. This rearrangement joins TRBV7-2 to TRBJ2-1; a weak D match, TRBD1 (6 bases). V was cut by 4 bases and J by 0 bases, with 13 bases left in between. There are 16 residues in the CDR3. Germline values: CDR1 SGHTA, CDR2 FQGNSA. Complete variable domain (other parts from reference TRBV7-2 and TRBJ2-1): GAGVSQSPSNKVTEKGKDVELRCDPISGHTALYWYRQSLGQGLEFLIYFQGNSAPDKSGLPSDRFSAERTGGSVSTLTIQRTQQEDSAVYLCASSSPGTPSYNEQFFGPGTRLTVL.

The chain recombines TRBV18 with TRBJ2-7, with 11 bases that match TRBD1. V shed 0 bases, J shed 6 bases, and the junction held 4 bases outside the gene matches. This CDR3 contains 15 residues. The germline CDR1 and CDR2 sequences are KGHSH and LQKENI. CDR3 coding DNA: TGTGCCAGCTCACCACCGGACAGGGGGCAGGGCGAGCAGTACTTC. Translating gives CASSPPDRGQGEQYF. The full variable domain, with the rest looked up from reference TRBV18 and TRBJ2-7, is NAGVMQNPRHLVRRRGQEARLRCSPMKGHSHVYWYRQLPEEGLKFMVYLQKENIIDESGMPKERFSAEFPKEGPSILRIQQVVRGDSAAYFCASSPPDRGQGEQYFGPGTRLTVT.

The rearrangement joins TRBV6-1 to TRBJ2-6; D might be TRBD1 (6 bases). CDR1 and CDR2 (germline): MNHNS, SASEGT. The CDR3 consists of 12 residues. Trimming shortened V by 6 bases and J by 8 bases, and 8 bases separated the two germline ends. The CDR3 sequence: CASSRGSNVLTF. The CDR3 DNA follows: TGTGCCAGCAGCAGGGGTTCCAACGTCCTGACTTTC.

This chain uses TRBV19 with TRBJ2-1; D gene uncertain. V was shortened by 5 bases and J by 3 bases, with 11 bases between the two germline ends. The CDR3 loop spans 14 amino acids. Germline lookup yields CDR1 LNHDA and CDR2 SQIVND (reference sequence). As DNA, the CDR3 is TGTGCCAGTAGTCCTCTGGAGCGCTACAATGAGCAGTTCTTC. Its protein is CASSPLERYNEQFF.

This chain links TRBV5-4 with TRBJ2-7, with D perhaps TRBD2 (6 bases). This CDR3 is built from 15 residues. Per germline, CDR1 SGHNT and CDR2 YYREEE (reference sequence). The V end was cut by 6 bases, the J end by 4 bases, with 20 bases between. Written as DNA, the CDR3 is TGTGCCAGCACCCAAGGCGGGACGGCCGATTACGAGCAGTACTTC. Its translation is CASTQGGTADYEQYF.

The CDR3 loop reads CASSTKDRLYNEQFF. In nucleotides, the CDR3 is TGTGCCAGTAGTACCAAGGACAGGCTCTACAATGAGCAGTTCTTC. The chain carries TRBV19 and TRBJ2-1; 7 nucleotides match TRBD1. The ends lost 4 bases at V and 3 bases at J; junction bases unmatched: 6. Germline values: CDR1 LNHDA, CDR2 SQIVND (reference sequence). The CDR3 covers 15 residues.

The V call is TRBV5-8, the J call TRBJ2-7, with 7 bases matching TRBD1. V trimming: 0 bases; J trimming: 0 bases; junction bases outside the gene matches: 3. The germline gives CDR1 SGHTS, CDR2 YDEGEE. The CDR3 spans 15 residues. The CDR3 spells CASSLEGQISYEQYF. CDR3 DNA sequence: TGTGCCAGCAGCTTGGAGGGACAGATCTCCTACGAGCAGTACTTC.

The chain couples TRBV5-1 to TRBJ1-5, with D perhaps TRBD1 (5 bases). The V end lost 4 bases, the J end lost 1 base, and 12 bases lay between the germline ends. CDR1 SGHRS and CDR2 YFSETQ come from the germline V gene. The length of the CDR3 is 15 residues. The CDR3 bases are TGCGCCAGCAGCCTGGGTCAGGGAAGCAATCAGCCCCAGCATTTT. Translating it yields CASSLGQGSNQPQHF. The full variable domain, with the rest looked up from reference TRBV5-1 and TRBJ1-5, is KAGVTQTPRYLIKTRGQQVTLSCSPISGHRSVSWYQQTPGQGLQFLFEYFSETQRNKGNFPGRFSGRQFSNSRSEMNVSTLELGDSALYLCASSLGQGSNQPQHFGDGTRLSIL.

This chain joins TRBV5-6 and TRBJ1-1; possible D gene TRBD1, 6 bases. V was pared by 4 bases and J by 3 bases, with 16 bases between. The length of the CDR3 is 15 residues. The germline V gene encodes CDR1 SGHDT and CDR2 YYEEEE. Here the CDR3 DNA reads TGTGCCAGCAGCAGCTGGGACACACTATACACTGAAGCTTTCTTT. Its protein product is CASSSWDTLYTEAFF.

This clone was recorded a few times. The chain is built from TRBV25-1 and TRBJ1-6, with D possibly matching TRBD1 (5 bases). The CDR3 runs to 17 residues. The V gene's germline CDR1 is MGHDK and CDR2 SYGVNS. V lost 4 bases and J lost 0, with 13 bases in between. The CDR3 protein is CASSGRDRDSYNSPLHF. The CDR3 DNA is TGTGCCAGCAGTGGTCGCGACAGAGACTCCTATAATTCACCCCTCCACTTT. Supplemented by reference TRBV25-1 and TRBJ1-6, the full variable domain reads EADIYQTPRYLVIGTGKKITLECSQTMGHDKMYWYQQDPGMELHLIHYSYGVNSTEKGDLSSESTVSRIRTEHFPLTLESARPSHTSQYLCASSGRDRDSYNSPLHFGNGTRLTVT.

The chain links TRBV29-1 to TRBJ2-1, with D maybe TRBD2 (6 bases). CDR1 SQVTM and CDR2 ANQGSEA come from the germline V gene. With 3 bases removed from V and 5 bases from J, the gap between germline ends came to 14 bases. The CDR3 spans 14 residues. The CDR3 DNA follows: TGCAGCGTTGAGGTTAGCGGAGCAAACAATGAGCAGTTCTTC. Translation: CSVEVSGANNEQFF.

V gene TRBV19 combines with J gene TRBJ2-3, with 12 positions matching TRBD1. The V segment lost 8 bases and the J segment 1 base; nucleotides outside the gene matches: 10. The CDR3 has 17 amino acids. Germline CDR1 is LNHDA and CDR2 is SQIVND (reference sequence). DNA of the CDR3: TGTGCCAGTTCGGGGACAGGGGGCCCCCGGCGCACAGATACGCAGTATTTT. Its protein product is CASSGTGGPRRTDTQYF.

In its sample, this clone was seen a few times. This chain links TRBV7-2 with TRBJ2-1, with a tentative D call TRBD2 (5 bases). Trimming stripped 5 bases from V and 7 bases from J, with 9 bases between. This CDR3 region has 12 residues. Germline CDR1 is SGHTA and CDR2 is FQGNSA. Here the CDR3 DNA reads TGTGCCAGCAGCCCCGGACTGAATGAGCAGTTCTTC. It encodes CASSPGLNEQFF.

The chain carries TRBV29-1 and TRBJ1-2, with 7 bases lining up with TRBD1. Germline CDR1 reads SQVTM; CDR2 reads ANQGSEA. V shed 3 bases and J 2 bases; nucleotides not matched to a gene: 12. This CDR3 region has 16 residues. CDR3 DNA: TGCAGCGTTGATGGGGGAGCAAGACAGGGAAACTATGGCTACACCTTC. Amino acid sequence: CSVDGGARQGNYGYTF.

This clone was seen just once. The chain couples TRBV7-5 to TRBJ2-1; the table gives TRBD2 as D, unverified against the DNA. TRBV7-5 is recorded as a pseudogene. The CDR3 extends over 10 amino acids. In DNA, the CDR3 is TGTGCCAGAAGCCGTCGTGAGCAGTTCTTC. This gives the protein CARSRREQFF.

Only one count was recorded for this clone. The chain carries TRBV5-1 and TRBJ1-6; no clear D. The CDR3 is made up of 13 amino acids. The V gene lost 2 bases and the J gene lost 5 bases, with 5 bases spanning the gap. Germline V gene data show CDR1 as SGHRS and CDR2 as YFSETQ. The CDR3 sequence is CASSFEHNSPLHF. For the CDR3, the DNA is TGCGCCAGCAGCTTTGAGCATAATTCACCCCTCCACTTT.

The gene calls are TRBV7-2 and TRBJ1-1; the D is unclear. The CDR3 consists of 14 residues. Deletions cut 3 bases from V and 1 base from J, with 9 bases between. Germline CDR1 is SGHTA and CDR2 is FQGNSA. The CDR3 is CASSLLRSNTEAFF. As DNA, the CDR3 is TGTGCCAGCAGCTTGCTAAGATCGAACACTGAAGCTTTCTTT.

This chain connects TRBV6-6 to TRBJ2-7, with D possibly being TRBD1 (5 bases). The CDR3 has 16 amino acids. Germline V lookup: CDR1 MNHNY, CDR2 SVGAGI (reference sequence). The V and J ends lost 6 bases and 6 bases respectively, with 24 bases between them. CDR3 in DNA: TGTGCCAGCAGGCACCCCACAGGTCCTCAGAATTCCGAGCAGTACTTC. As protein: CASRHPTGPQNSEQYF.